The 7 T cell receptor beta chains in this list originate from one sample, sequenced in a study of T cell changes during pregnancy in multiple sclerosis. Repertoires were generated with immunoSEQ multiplex PCR, while TCRdb's copy carries only in-frame clones and drops some. Of about 42,000 clones detected, about nine tenths appear once; the ten largest clones hold 1% to 1.5%. Sequences were derived from CD4+ T cells from peripheral blood mononuclear cells, sampled in the second trimester of pregnancy. All receptors derive from a female donor with multiple sclerosis, enrolled in a pregnancy study.

V and J are TRBV6-1 and TRBJ2-3, with TRBD2 matching 8 bases. CDR1 and CDR2 (germline): MNHNS, SASEGT. J lost 3 bases, V lost 8 bases, and 10 bases had no gene match. The CDR3 is made up of 15 amino acids. The DNA for the CDR3 is TGTGCCAGCGGATTAACGGGGGGGATAACAGATACGCAGTATTTT. This gives the protein CASGLTGGITDTQYF.

The chain is built from TRBV9 and TRBJ1-3; weak D call: TRBD1 (6 bases). CDR3 length equals 18 residues. Germline values: CDR1 SGDLS, CDR2 YYNGEE. V was cut by 0 bases and J by 0 bases, with 16 bases left in between. The CDR3 DNA sequence: TGTGCCAGCAGCGTAGGAGCGGTTGGGGGCTACTCTGGAAACACCATATATTTT. It yields the protein CASSVGAVGGYSGNTIYF.

The chain recombines TRBV4-1 with TRBJ2-7; D might be TRBD1 (5 bases). CDR1 MGHRA and CDR2 YSYEKL come from the germline V gene. The V and J ends lost 2 bases and 2 bases respectively, with 13 bases between them. The CDR3 extends over 15 amino acids. The CDR3 sequence is CASSQSDSPAYEQYF. In nucleotides, the CDR3 is TGCGCCAGCAGCCAAAGTGACAGCCCGGCCTACGAGCAGTACTTC.

This chain uses TRBV2 with TRBJ2-1; 7 bases fit TRBD2. Looked up from germline, CDR1 is SNHLY and CDR2 is FYNNEI. Trimming cost V 6 bases and J 1 base; bases outside gene matches: 3. The CDR3 sequence is 14 residues long. CDR3 loop: CASRLASSYNEQFF. The CDR3 DNA sequence: TGTGCCAGCAGACTAGCGAGTTCCTACAATGAGCAGTTCTTC.

The CDR3 here is CAWSVGSGHGQPQHF. In DNA, the CDR3 is TGTGCCTGGAGTGTGGGGTCAGGGCATGGTCAGCCCCAGCATTTT. The rearrangement joins TRBV30 to TRBJ1-5; possible D gene TRBD1, 5 bases. The CDR3 extends over 15 amino acids. The ends were cut back, 0 bases at V and 6 bases at J, with 15 bases in the middle. The germline CDR1 and CDR2 sequences are GTSNPN and SVGIG (reference sequence).

CDR3 sequence: CASSQLTGSYEQYF. The CDR3 DNA reads TGCGCCAGCAGCCAGCTTACAGGGTCCTACGAGCAGTACTTC. The chain is built from TRBV4-1 and TRBJ2-7; D is perhaps TRBD1 (6 bases). The V gene's germline CDR1 is MGHRA and CDR2 YSYEKL. The CDR3 consists of 14 residues. Trimming removed 3 bases from V and 1 base from J, with 10 bases in between.

Worth noting for this clone: A read error may account for a junction end that differs from germline. The V gene is TRBV19, the J gene TRBJ2-7; 7 bases fit TRBD2. The germline V gene has CDR1 LNHDA and CDR2 SQIVND (reference sequence). The CDR3 contains 14 residues. The CDR3 loop is CAGSLVGGTYEQYF. The CDR3 coding sequence is TGTGCCGGTAGCCTTGTCGGGGGGACCTACGAGCAGTACTTC.